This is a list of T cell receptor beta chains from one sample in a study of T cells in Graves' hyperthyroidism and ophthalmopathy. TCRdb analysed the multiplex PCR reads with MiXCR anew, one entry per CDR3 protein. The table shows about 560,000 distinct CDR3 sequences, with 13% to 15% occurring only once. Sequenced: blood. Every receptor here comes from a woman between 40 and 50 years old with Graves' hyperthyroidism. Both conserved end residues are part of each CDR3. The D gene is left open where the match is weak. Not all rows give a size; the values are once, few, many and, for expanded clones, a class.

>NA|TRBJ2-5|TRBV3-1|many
TGTGCCAGCAGCCAAGGGACAGAAAGGTGGATTCAAGAGACCCAGTACTTC
CASSQGTERWIQETQYF
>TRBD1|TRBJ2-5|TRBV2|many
TGTGCCAGCACTAGACAGGGGGATCGAGAGACCCAGTACTTC
CASTRQGDRETQYF
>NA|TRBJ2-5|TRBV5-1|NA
TGCGCCAGCAGCCCCCTGTCCGTGGACATGAAGACCCAGTACTTC
CASSPLSVDMKTQYF
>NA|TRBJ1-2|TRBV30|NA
TGTGCCTGGGACGGAGAGACTAGAGGCTACACCTTC
CAWDGETRGYTF
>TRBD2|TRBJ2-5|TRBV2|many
TGTGCCAGCAGTTTAACCGGGACTAGCTATGAGACCCAGTACTTC
CASSLTGTSYETQYF
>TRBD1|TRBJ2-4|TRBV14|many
TGTGCCAGCAGCCTCGACAGGGGCAACATTCAGTACTTC
CASSLDRGNIQYF
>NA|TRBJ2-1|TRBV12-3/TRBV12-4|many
TGTGCCAGCAGTATGACCGGGACCCCCGCCTCCAATGAGCAGTTCTTC
CASSMTGTPASNEQFF
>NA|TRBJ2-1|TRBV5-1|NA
TGCGCCAGCAGACCGCCCGGGCGCAGCTCCTACAATGAGCAGTTCTTC
CASRPPGRSSYNEQFF
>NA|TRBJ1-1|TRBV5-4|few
TGTGCCAGCAGCGGCTCGGGGCAGATGAACACTGAAGCTTTCTTT
CASSGSGQMNTEAFF
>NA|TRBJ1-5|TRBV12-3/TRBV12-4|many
TGTGCCAGCAGTCCGCTGGGACACGGGATTGGACAGCCCCAGCATTTT
CASSPLGHGIGQPQHF
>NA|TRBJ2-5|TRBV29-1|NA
TGCAGCGTTGTGTCTTTGGGGGCCGGGGAGACCCAGTACTTC
CSVVSLGAGETQYF
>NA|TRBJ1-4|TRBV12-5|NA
TGTGCTAGTGGTTCGGGGAGGAATGAAAAACTGTTTTTT
CASGSGRNEKLFF
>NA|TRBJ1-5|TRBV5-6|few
TGTGCCAGCAGCTTGGCGGGAGGTTATCAGCCCCAGCATTTT
CASSLAGGYQPQHF
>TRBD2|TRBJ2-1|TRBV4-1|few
TGCGCCAGCAGCCACCCAGCGGGAGTAATCGACAATGAGCAGTTCTTC
CASSHPAGVIDNEQFF
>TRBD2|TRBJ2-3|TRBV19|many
TGTGCCAGTAGTACGGACAGGACTAGCGGGAGAGACCCCACAGATACGCAGTATTTT
CASSTDRTSGRDPTDTQYF
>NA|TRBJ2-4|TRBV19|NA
TGTGCCAGTAACCAACAGGGTGAAAACATTCAGTACTTC
CASNQQGENIQYF
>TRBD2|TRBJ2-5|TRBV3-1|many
TGTGCCAGCAGCCAGGCTAGCGGGAGATATGAGACCCAGTACTTC
CASSQASGRYETQYF
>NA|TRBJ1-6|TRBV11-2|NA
TGTGCCAGCAGTTTGGGGGAGCCTTGGTCACCCCTCCACTTT
CASSLGEPWSPLHF
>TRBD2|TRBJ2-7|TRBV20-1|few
TGCAGTGCTGGACACAGAGGCACTAGCGTACACGAGCAGTACTTC
CSAGHRGTSVHEQYF
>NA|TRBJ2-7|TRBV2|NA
TGTGCCAGCGGCCGGGGTGGGGGCCCAGATGGGCAGTACTTC
CASGRGGGPDGQYF
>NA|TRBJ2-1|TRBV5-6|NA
TGTGCCAGCAGCCCCCATTACAATGAGCAGTTCTTC
CASSPHYNEQFF
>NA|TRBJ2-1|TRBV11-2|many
TGTGCCAGCAGCTTAGTGGCGGTTCACTCCTACAATGAGCAGTTCTTC
CASSLVAVHSYNEQFF
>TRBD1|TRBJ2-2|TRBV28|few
TGTGCCAGCAGCGATGGCCCGACAGGGACCGGGGAGCTGTTTTTT
CASSDGPTGTGELFF
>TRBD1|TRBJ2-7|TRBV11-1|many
TGTGCCAGCAGCCAGGGGACAGGGAGCTCCTACGAGCAGTACTTC
CASSQGTGSSYEQYF
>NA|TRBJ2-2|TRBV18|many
TGTGCCAGCTCACCGTCGACAAACAACTACGGGGAGCTGTTTTTT
CASSPSTNNYGELFF